A selection of T cell receptor beta chains follows, all from one sample in a study of T cell changes during pregnancy in multiple sclerosis. Here immunoSEQ multiplex PCR was the method, and the copy in TCRdb shows in-frame clones only, minus some. The sample lists about 39,000 clones, around 93% seen once, with under 30% in the top ten. Sample: CD8+ T cells from peripheral blood mononuclear cells, taken before pregnancy. Receptors originate from a female donor with multiple sclerosis, enrolled in a pregnancy study. CDR3s include the opening cysteine and the closing phenylalanine or tryptophan. D genes are given only for firm matches. Not all rows give a size; the values are once, few, many and, for expanded clones, a class.

NA	TRBV13	NA	TRBJ2-1	CASSLGPGAYEQFF	TGTGCCAGCAGCTTGGGGCCAGGGGCCTATGAGCAGTTCTTC
TRBD1	TRBV27	NA	TRBJ2-4	CASSPYTTGLGIQYF	TGTGCCAGCAGTCCATACACGACAGGGTTAGGCATTCAGTACTTC
NA	TRBV10-3	NA	TRBJ2-4	CAISDIGVSQGNIQYF	TGTGCCATCAGTGATATTGGGGTCTCGCAGGGGAACATTCAGTACTTC
NA	TRBV10-2	NA	TRBJ2-7	CASSEFSQGLYEQYF	TGCGCCAGCAGTGAATTTTCGCAGGGACTCTACGAGCAGTACTTC
NA	TRBV27	NA	TRBJ1-1	CASSLSIGEAFF	TGTGCCAGCAGTTTATCGATCGGTGAAGCTTTCTTT
NA	TRBV7-9	NA	TRBJ2-1	CASSPRGEQFF	TGTGCCAGCAGCCCCCGCGGTGAGCAGTTCTTC
NA	TRBV9	NA	TRBJ1-1	CASSVKVGPAEAFF	TGTGCCAGCAGCGTAAAGGTGGGCCCTGCTGAAGCTTTCTTT
NA	TRBV5-1	NA	TRBJ2-6	CASSLGAGSGANVLTF	TGCGCCAGCAGCCTGGGGGCGGGGTCTGGGGCCAACGTCCTGACTTTC
TRBD2	TRBV6-5	NA	TRBJ2-2	CATMGSGVNTGELFF	TGTGCCACCATGGGAAGCGGGGTGAACACCGGGGAGCTGTTTTTT
TRBD2	TRBV10-3	NA	TRBJ2-7	CASSEGLADYYEQYF	TGTGCCAGCAGTGAAGGACTAGCGGATTACTACGAGCAGTACTTC
TRBD2	TRBV5-3	NA	TRBJ2-5	CAREGPSGLYQETQYF	TGTGCCAGAGAGGGGCCTAGCGGGCTGTACCAAGAGACCCAGTACTTC
NA	TRBV5-4	few	TRBJ1-1	CASSLGQEAFF	TGTGCCAGCAGCTTGGGACAGGAAGCTTTCTTT
TRBD2	TRBV18	NA	TRBJ2-7	CASSPRAGLETYEQYF	TGTGCCAGCTCACCACGCGCCGGACTAGAGACCTACGAGCAGTACTTC
TRBD1	TRBV27	NA	TRBJ2-1	CASSLGTGGNEQFF	TGTGCCAGCAGTTTAGGGACAGGGGGTAATGAGCAGTTCTTC
NA	TRBV9	NA	TRBJ2-7	CASSPRTGYEQYF	TGTGCCAGCAGCCCCAGGACTGGGTACGAGCAGTACTTC
NA	TRBV2	NA	TRBJ2-7	CASSELTGYYEQYF	TGTGCCAGCAGTGAACTAACAGGGTACTACGAGCAGTACTTC
TRBD1	TRBV23-1	NA	TRBJ2-7	CASNLGDRPYEQYF	TGCGCCAGCAATCTAGGGGACAGACCCTACGAGCAGTACTTC
TRBD1	TRBV29-1	NA	TRBJ2-6	CSVLSGQGFGANVLTF	TGCAGCGTGCTCTCGGGACAGGGTTTTGGGGCCAACGTCCTGACTTTC
TRBD1	TRBV2	NA	TRBJ1-2	CATDPGQTYGYTF	TGTGCCACCGACCCGGGACAGACCTATGGCTACACCTTC
TRBD2	TRBV9	NA	TRBJ2-1	CASGDVSGGSSYNEQFF	TGTGCCAGCGGGGACGTTTCCGGGGGGAGCTCCTACAATGAGCAGTTCTTC
NA	TRBV6-5	NA	TRBJ2-2	CASAPGKGAGELFF	TGTGCCAGCGCGCCGGGTAAAGGAGCCGGGGAGCTGTTTTTT
NA	TRBV10-3	NA	TRBJ1-1	CAISGPGLNTEAFF	TGTGCCATCAGTGGCCCAGGGTTGAACACTGAAGCTTTCTTT
TRBD1	TRBV7-7	NA	TRBJ2-5	CASSLGGAGTGDETQYF	TGTGCCAGCAGCTTAGGAGGGGCCGGGACAGGGGACGAGACCCAGTACTTC
NA	TRBV4-1	NA	TRBJ2-1	CASSPENGSWDEQFF	TGCGCCAGCAGCCCAGAGAACGGGAGTTGGGATGAGCAGTTCTTC
NA	TRBV5-6	NA	TRBJ1-1	CASSFRAGVDTEAFF	TGTGCCAGCAGCTTCCGGGCCGGGGTGGACACTGAAGCTTTCTTT
TRBD2	TRBV9	NA	TRBJ2-1	CASDTSGTNNEQFF	TGTGCCAGCGATACTAGCGGGACAAACAATGAGCAGTTCTTC
TRBD1	TRBV27	NA	TRBJ1-2	CATYTGTGLRNGYTF	TGTGCCACCTATACCGGGACAGGGTTGCGTAATGGCTACACCTTC
NA	TRBV7-3	NA	TRBJ2-5	CASSRTESTASKQYF	TGTGCCAGCAGCCGAACCGAATCGACAGCCTCCAAGCAGTACTTC
NA	TRBV7-4	NA	TRBJ2-7	CASSLRGQGGYEQYF	TGTGCCAGCAGCTTACGAGGGCAGGGAGGCTACGAGCAGTACTTC
NA	TRBV9	NA	TRBJ1-6	CASSVGAGNSPLHF	TGTGCCAGCAGCGTTGGGGCAGGGAATTCACCCCTCCACTTT
TRBD2	TRBV19	once	TRBJ2-2	CASSIRRETGTGELFF	TGTGCCAGTAGTATACGGCGGGAGACGGGGACCGGGGAGCTGTTTTTT
TRBD2	TRBV2	few	TRBJ2-1	CASIVAGGVEQFF	TGTGCCAGCATCGTTGCGGGGGGGGTTGAGCAGTTCTTC
TRBD1	TRBV9	NA	TRBJ1-1	CASSPPSRGRTEAFF	TGTGCCAGCAGCCCCCCTAGTAGGGGGCGGACTGAAGCTTTCTTT
NA	TRBV28	NA	TRBJ2-1	CASSAQSHEQFF	TGTGCCAGCAGTGCCCAAAGCCATGAGCAGTTCTTC
NA	TRBV5-4	NA	TRBJ1-1	CASSSRTGISSEAFF	TGTGCCAGCAGCTCCCGGACGGGGATAAGCTCTGAAGCTTTCTTT
NA	TRBV27	NA	TRBJ1-5	CASGLGNQPQHF	TGCGCGTCAGGTCTGGGCAATCAGCCCCAGCATTTT
NA	TRBV5-1	once	TRBJ1-5	CASSLGGGSNQPQHF	TGCGCCAGCAGCTTGGGTGGGGGGAGCAATCAGCCCCAGCATTTT
TRBD1	TRBV7-9	NA	TRBJ2-4	CASSLLTGVQNIQYF	TGTGCCAGCAGCTTATTGACAGGGGTCCAAAACATTCAGTACTTC
NA	TRBV7-6	NA	TRBJ1-1	CASSYGGNTEAFF	TGTGCCAGCAGCTACGGGGGGAACACTGAAGCTTTCTTT
NA	TRBV21-1	NA	TRBJ2-7	CASSDPGTSGVYEQYF	TGTGCCAGCAGTGACCCGGGGACTAGCGGGGTCTACGAGCAGTACTTC
TRBD1	TRBV4-1	NA	TRBJ1-1	CASSHPDRVGNTEAFF	TGCGCCAGCAGCCACCCCGACAGGGTTGGGAACACTGAAGCTTTCTTT
TRBD1	TRBV2	NA	TRBJ1-1	CASSEAWRGRGASVEAFF	TGTGCCAGCAGTGAAGCATGGAGGGGGCGCGGCGCCTCAGTGGAAGCTTTCTTT
NA	TRBV25-1	NA	TRBJ2-5	CASSEGLRGQETQYF	TGTGCCAGCAGTGAGGGACTGAGGGGCCAAGAGACCCAGTACTTC
TRBD1	TRBV9	NA	TRBJ1-1	CASSGQGSEAFF	TGTGCCAGCTCAGGACAGGGCTCTGAAGCTTTCTTT
TRBD2	TRBV13	NA	TRBJ2-5	CASSLRASGRQETQYF	TGTGCCAGCAGCTTAAGGGCTAGCGGACGACAAGAGACCCAGTACTTC
NA	TRBV28	NA	TRBJ2-3	CASSLREAGTDTQYF	TGTGCCAGCAGTTTGAGGGAAGCGGGCACAGATACGCAGTATTTT
NA	TRBV13	NA	TRBJ2-3	CASSLGPILTDTQYF	TGTGCCAGCAGCTTAGGCCCTATCCTCACAGATACGCAGTATTTT
NA	TRBV5-6	NA	TRBJ1-2	CASRLTTNYGYTF	TGTGCCAGCAGGCTGACAACTAACTATGGCTACACCTTC
TRBD2	TRBV15	NA	TRBJ2-7	CATRRGTSGTYEQYF	TGTGCCACCAGAAGAGGTACTAGCGGTACCTACGAGCAGTACTTC
TRBD1	TRBV9	NA	TRBJ2-1	CASSVDTGGPYNEQFF	TGTGCCAGCAGCGTAGATACAGGGGGTCCTTACAATGAGCAGTTCTTC
TRBD2	TRBV9	NA	TRBJ2-5	CASSPRTSGRETQYF	TGTGCCAGCAGCCCCCGGACTAGCGGGAGAGAGACCCAGTACTTC
NA	TRBV28	NA	TRBJ1-4	CASSLETGSDEKLFF	TGTGCCAGCAGTTTGGAGACCGGGTCCGATGAAAAACTGTTTTTT
NA	TRBV29-1	NA	TRBJ2-3	CSVDSDTQYF	TGCAGCGTTGACTCTGATACGCAGTATTTT